The clone carrying this T cell receptor (beta chain) has just one count. The data originate from a study of blood T cell repertoires in COVID-19. Study at large: The United States, Italy and Spain provided the acute and convalescent COVID-19 samples. Sources were T cells, B-cell-depleted T cells, or PBMCs; the material itself was cDNA or gDNA.

The CDR3 runs 18 residues. The trim removed 0 bases at V and 0 bases at J, leaving 9 bases unmatched. The germline gives CDR1 SGDLS, CDR2 YYNGEE. Per the authors' pipeline: The assay estimated nucleated cells by amplifying reference gene primers. Sequencing was performed with immunoSEQ multiplex PCR; in TCRdb, only in-frame clones are kept and a portion is missing. D and trimming were read from the DNA, whereas the V and J calls and clone size are those reported in that table. The sample consists of roughly 260,000 clones, approximately 89% of them appearing once. The origin of this receptor is a woman in her fifties or sixties with acute or convalescent COVID-19. V and J are TRBV9 and TRBJ2-1, with TRBD2 identical over 7 bases. Sequencing was performed on peripheral blood. Here the CDR3 DNA reads TGTGCCAGCAGCGTAGAGGTGGAACGGGAGGCCTCCTACAATGAGCAGTTCTTC. Its protein product is CASSVEVEREASYNEQFF.